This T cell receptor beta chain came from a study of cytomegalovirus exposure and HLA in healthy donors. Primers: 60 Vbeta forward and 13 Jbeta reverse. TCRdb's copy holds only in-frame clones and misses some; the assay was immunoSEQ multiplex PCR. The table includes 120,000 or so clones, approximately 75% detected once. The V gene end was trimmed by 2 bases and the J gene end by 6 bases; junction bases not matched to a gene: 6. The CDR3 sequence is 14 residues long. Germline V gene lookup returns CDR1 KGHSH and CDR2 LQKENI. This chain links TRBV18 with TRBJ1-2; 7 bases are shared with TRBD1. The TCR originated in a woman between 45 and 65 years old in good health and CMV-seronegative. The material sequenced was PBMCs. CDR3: CASSPSDRSNGYTF. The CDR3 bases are TGTGCCAGCTCACCATCGGACAGGAGTAATGGCTACACCTTC.